The 7 T cell receptor beta chains presented below share a single source sample, sequenced in a study of CD8 T cells in Susac syndrome. The authors reverse transcribed roughly 0.5 to 1 ug RNA with random hexamers. TCRdb re-called the immunoSEQ multiplex PCR reads with MiXCR, one entry per CDR3 protein. The repertoire includes 200,000 to 300,000 distinct CDR3 sequences, almost 97% of them detected once, and 0.095% to 0.12% sits in the top ten. Input material: CD4+ T cells from PBMCs. The origin of the receptors is a human donor with Susac syndrome.

The chain links TRBV11-2 to TRBJ1-2; tentative D call: TRBD1 (6 bases). Germline-derived CDR1 and CDR2 are SGHAT and FQNNGV. V dropped 2 bases and J dropped 3 bases, with 13 bases sitting between them. The CDR3 is 15 residues long. CDR3 loop: CASSLNRAVDYGYTF. In nucleotides, the CDR3 is TGTGCCAGCAGCTTAAACAGGGCGGTGGACTATGGCTACACCTTC.

V gene TRBV29-1 combines with J gene TRBJ2-5; 8 nucleotides match TRBD2. The germline gives CDR1 SQVTM, CDR2 ANQGSEA. The CDR3 runs to 12 residues. In DNA form, the CDR3 reads TGCAGTGAAGCGGGAGTCGGAGAGACCCAGTACTTC. Protein sequence: CSEAGVGETQYF.

The V call is TRBV28, the J call TRBJ2-7, with 9 positions matching TRBD1. The CDR3 has 16 residues. Germline V lookup: CDR1 MDHEN, CDR2 SYDVKM. Trimming removed 3 bases from V and 3 bases from J; junction bases left unmatched: 9. The DNA for the CDR3 is TGTGCCAGCAGTTTCTCCCCGGGACAGGGAATCTACGAGCAGTACTTC. It yields the protein CASSFSPGQGIYEQYF.

The V gene is TRBV30, the J gene TRBJ2-1, with D possibly being TRBD2 (5 bases). V was pared by 3 bases and J by 4 bases, with 10 bases between. Germline V gene lookup returns CDR1 GTSNPN and CDR2 SVGIG (reference sequence). The CDR3 spans 13 residues. CDR3 amino acids: CAWRPGVYNEQFF. Written as DNA, the CDR3 is TGTGCCTGGAGACCCGGGGTATACAATGAGCAGTTCTTC.

The rearrangement links TRBV20-1 to TRBJ2-7, with D perhaps given as TRBD1 or TRBD2 (5 bases each). The CDR3 is 15 residues long. V lost 5 bases and J lost 0, with 17 bases in between. In germline, CDR1 is DFQATT, CDR2 SNEGSKA (reference sequence). The DNA for the CDR3 is TGCAGTGCTTATACTAGGGACGGCCGCTCCTACGAGCAGTACTTC. This codes for CSAYTRDGRSYEQYF.

As regards this clonotype: The junction departs from the called germline gene at one end, perhaps through a read error. The gene calls are TRBV5-6 and TRBJ2-7; a weak D match, TRBD1 (6 bases). Germline assignment: CDR1 SGHDT and CDR2 YYEEEE. The CDR3 contains 14 residues. CDR3 sequence (DNA): TGTGCCAGCGGAAGTACGGGACACCTCTACGAGCAGTGCTTC. Its translation is CASGSTGHLYEQCF.

This rearrangement joins TRBV20-1 to TRBJ2-2; maybe TRBD2 (5 bases). Germline CDR1 DFQATT, CDR2 SNEGSKA (reference sequence). This CDR3 contains 14 residues. V was pared by 0 bases and J by 6 bases, with 11 bases between. The DNA for the CDR3 is TGCAGTGCTAGAGAAAGTGGAGGCTCCGGGGAGCTGTTTTTT. Translation gives CSARESGGSGELFF.